This T cell receptor (beta chain) was identified in a study of blood T cells in healthy people across ages. It was with a sample-barcoded 5' primer and a J-beta primer mix that a second PCR of roughly 7 to 12 cycles was run. One entry per CDR3 protein, called by TCRdb with MiXCR from the 5' RACE reads. The data contain about 730,000 distinct CDR3 sequences, around 46% of them singletons. The CDR3 extends over 13 amino acids. The trim removed 3 bases at V and 5 bases at J, leaving 3 bases unmatched. The V gene's germline CDR1 is SQVTM and CDR2 ANQGSEA. Source material: blood. This clonotype was sampled from an older woman in good health. The rearrangement links TRBV29-1 to TRBJ2-2, with TRBD2 matching over 7 bases. In DNA form, the CDR3 reads TGCAGCGTTGATGAGGGAGGGACCGGGGAGCTGTTTTTT. This codes for CSVDEGGTGELFF.